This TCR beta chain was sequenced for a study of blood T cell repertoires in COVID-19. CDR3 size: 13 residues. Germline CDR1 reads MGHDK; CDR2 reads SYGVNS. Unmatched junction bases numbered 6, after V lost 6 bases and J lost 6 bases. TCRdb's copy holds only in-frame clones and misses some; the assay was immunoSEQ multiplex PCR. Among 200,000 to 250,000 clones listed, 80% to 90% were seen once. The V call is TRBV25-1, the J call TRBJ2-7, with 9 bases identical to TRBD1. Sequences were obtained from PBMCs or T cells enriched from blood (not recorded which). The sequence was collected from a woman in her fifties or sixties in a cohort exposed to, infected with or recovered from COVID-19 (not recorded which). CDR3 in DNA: TGTGCCAGCAGCCCGGGACAGGGCGGCGAGCAGTACTTC. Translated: CASSPGQGGEQYF.